This T cell receptor beta chain came from a study of blood T cell repertoires in COVID-19. Study summary: The United States, Italy and Spain were the sources of the acute and convalescent COVID-19 samples.

Libraries were prepared by immunoSEQ multiplex PCR; TCRdb keeps only in-frame clonotypes and omits some of them. The sample includes 270,000 or so clones, around 85% of them seen just once. Patients at the Seattle site were enrolled during active infection and followed longitudinally. The receptor was derived from a woman aged 25 to 39 with COVID-19, enrolled during active disease. Material for sequencing was peripheral blood.

CDR3 amino acids: CASGFVGNPDNEQFF. CDR3 coding DNA: TGTGCTAGTGGTTTTGTCGGGAATCCAGACAATGAGCAGTTCTTC. The chain employs TRBV12-5 and TRBJ2-1; D may be TRBD2 (5 bases). The V end was cut by 3 bases, the J end by 5 bases, with 14 bases between. Germline values: CDR1 LGHNT, CDR2 FRNRAP. The CDR3 length is 15 residues.